The sequence of this T cell receptor beta chain was determined in a study of blood T cells in healthy people across ages. Whole-study results and caveats: Diversity estimates from one million T cells were considered underestimates. Getting older went along with TCR beta diversity per million T cells dropping roughly linearly.

Isolation of PBMCs gave at least 7 million cells per sample. Combining a sample-barcoded 5' primer with a J-beta primer mix, a second PCR ran for about 6 to 12 cycles. TCRdb processed the 5' RACE reads anew with MiXCR; each CDR3 protein has one entry. The sample has about 680,000 distinct CDR3 sequences; around 48% are singletons. Turning to this clonotype: Its antigen is not known.

Sequenced sample: blood. This clonotype was sampled from a woman aged 55-70 years in good health.

In nucleotides, the CDR3 is TGTGCCAGCAGCCCTCTTGGAGGGGGCGGTCAGCCCCAGCATTTT. The encoded protein is CASSPLGGGGQPQHF. The chain uses TRBV3-1 and TRBJ1-5, with 7 nucleotides matching TRBD1. The germline CDR1 and CDR2 sequences are LGHDT and YNNKEL (reference sequence). V dropped 4 bases and J dropped 6; count of bases not matched to a gene: 9. This CDR3 is built from 15 residues. The full variable domain, in which reference TRBV3-1 and TRBJ1-5 provide the parts outside the CDR3, is DTAVSQTPKYLVTQMGNDKSIKCEQNLGHDTMYWYKQDSKKFLKIMFSYNNKELIINETVPNRFSPKSPDKAHLNLHINSLELGDSAVYFCASSPLGGGGQPQHFGDGTRLSIL.